This T cell receptor beta chain was obtained from a study of a mutant IDH1 vaccine in newly diagnosed glioma. Study-wide context: Of treated patients, approximately 62% were men and about 40% women, averaging roughly 37 years. Previous care, which was radiotherapy, temozolomide, or both, most often involved both. General study points: Of the patients, 80% to 95% had vaccine-induced immune responses.

Clones were sequenced by immunoSEQ multiplex PCR, and TCRdb holds only the in-frame ones, with some missing. The sample records about 77,000 clones, around 83% being singletons. The V end was cut by 4 bases, the J end by 0 bases, with 11 bases between. From germline, CDR1 is SGHNT and CDR2 YYREEE (reference sequence). This CDR3 is 16 amino acids long. Time point denoted: week 23, last vaccination. Doses comprised 300 ug of mutant IDH1 20-mer peptide each, plus topical imiquimod. A remark on this clone: The antigen remains unidentified.

The sample was PBMCs, taken from a glioma patient whose treatment included an IDH1 peptide vaccine. This rearrangement joins TRBV5-4 to TRBJ1-6; D remains unclear. The TCR was taken from a woman in her forties or fifties with glioma. The CDR3, as DNA: TGTGCCAGCAGCCCTTCACGGAGCTCCTATAATTCACCCCTCCACTTT. Its translation: CASSPSRSSYNSPLHF.